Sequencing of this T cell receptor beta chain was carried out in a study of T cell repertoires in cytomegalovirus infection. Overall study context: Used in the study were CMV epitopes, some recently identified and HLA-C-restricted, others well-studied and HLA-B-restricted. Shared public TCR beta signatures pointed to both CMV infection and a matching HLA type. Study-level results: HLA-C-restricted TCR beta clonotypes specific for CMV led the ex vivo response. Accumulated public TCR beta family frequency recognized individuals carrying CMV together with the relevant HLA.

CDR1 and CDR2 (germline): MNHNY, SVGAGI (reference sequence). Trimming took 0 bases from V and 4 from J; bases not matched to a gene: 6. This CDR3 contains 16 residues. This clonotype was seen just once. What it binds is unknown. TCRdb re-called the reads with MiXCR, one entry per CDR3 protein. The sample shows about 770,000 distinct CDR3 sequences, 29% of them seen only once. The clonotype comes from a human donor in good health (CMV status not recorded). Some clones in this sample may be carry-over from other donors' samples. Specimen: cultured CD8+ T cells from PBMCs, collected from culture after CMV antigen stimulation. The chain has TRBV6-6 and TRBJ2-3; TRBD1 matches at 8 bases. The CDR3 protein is CASSYSPLDRADTQYF. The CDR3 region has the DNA TGTGCCAGCAGTTACTCACCTCTGGACAGGGCAGATACGCAGTATTTT.